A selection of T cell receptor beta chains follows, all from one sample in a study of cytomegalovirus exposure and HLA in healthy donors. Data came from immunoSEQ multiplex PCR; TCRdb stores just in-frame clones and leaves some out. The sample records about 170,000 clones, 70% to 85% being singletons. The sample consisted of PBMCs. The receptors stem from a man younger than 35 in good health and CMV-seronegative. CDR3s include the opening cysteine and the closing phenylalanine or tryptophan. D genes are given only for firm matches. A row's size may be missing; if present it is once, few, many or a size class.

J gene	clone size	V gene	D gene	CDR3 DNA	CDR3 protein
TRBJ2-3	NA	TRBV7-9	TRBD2	TGTGCCAGCAGCTCTACTCTAGCGGGGGGGCCGACCAGCACAGATACGCAGTATTTT	CASSSTLAGGPTSTDTQYF
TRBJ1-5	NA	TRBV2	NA	TGTGCCAGCGACAGTTCCCCCTATAGCAATCAGCCCCAGCATTTT	CASDSSPYSNQPQHF
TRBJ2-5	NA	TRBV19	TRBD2	TGTGCCAGTAGTCCCTGGGCGACTAGCAGGCAAGAGACCCAGTACTTC	CASSPWATSRQETQYF
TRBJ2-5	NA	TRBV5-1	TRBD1	TGCGCCAGTGGTCGGACAGGGAGTCAAGAGACCCAGTACTTC	CASGRTGSQETQYF
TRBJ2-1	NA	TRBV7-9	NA	TGTGCCAGCAGCCAGCCACAGGGCCCTAGCTCCTACAATGAGCAGTTCTTC	CASSQPQGPSSYNEQFF
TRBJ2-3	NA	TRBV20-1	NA	TGCAGTGGAACTTCAGATACGCAGTATTTT	CSGTSDTQYF
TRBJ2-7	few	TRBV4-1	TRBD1	TGCGCCAGCAGCCAATCCGGGACAGGGGTCTCCGAGCAGTACTTC	CASSQSGTGVSEQYF
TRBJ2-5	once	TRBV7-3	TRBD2	TGTGCCAGCAGCGAACGGACTAGCGTGGGAGAGACCCAGTACTTC	CASSERTSVGETQYF
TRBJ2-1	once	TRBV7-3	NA	TGTGCCAGCAGCTTAACTAGCTGGGATGAGCAGTTCTTC	CASSLTSWDEQFF
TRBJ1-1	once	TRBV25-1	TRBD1	TGTGCCAGCAGTGAAGGGGGGAACAGGGGAGCTTTCTTT	CASSEGGNRGAFF
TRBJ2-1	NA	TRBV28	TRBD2	TGTGCCAGCTCCTGGGGGGGAAGCTCCTACAATGAGCAGTTCTTC	CASSWGGSSYNEQFF
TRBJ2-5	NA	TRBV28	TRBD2	TGTGCCAGCAGGTTGACTAGCGGGGGGGCGTACCAAGAGACCCAGTACTTC	CASRLTSGGAYQETQYF
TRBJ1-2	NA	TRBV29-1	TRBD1	TGCAGCGTAAGGACAGGAGATGGCTACACCTTC	CSVRTGDGYTF
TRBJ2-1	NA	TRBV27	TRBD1	TGTGCCAGCAGTAGCGCGGGACAGGGGGCTTTGGGATACAATGAGCAGTTCTTC	CASSSAGQGALGYNEQFF
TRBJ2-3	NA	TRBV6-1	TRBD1	TGTGCCAGCAGCGGGACAGGGAGCACAGATACGCAGTATTTT	CASSGTGSTDTQYF
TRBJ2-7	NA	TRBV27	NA	TGTGCCAGCAGTTTATCAAAGAGGAAAGCCTACGAGCAGTACTTC	CASSLSKRKAYEQYF
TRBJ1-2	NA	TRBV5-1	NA	TGCGCCAGCAGCAGGAACAGGGTTGCTAACTATGGCTACACCTTC	CASSRNRVANYGYTF
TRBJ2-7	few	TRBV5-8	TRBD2	TGTGCCAGCAGCTTGGTTGTCCTAGCGGGAGTACACGAGCAGTACTTC	CASSLVVLAGVHEQYF
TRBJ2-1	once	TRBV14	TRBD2	TGTGCCAGCAGCCAGGGACTAGCGGGAGATGAGCAGTTCTTC	CASSQGLAGDEQFF
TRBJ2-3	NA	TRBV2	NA	TGTGCCAGCCCCGGGACTAGCACAGATACGCAGTATTTT	CASPGTSTDTQYF
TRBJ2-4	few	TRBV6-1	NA	TGTGCCAGCAGCCAGACAGTTACAAACATTCAGTACTTC	CASSQTVTNIQYF
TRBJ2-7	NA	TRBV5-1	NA	TGCGCCAGCAGCTTGGCCTTAGATGAGCAGTACTTC	CASSLALDEQYF
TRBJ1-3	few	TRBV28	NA	TGTGCCAGCAGTCCTCAGCGGATCTCTGGAAACACCATATATTTT	CASSPQRISGNTIYF
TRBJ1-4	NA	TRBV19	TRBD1	TGTGCCAGTAAAACTCCCGGGACAGGGAGGGAAAAACTGTTTTTT	CASKTPGTGREKLFF
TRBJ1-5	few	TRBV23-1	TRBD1	TGCGCCAGCAGTCAATTAAGATCCGGACAGGGCAATCAGCCCCAGCATTTT	CASSQLRSGQGNQPQHF
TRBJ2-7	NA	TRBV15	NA	TGTGCCACCAGCAGAGATCTCGCGACTGAGCAGTACTTC	CATSRDLATEQYF
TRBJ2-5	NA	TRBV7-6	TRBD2	TGTGCCAGCAGCTTAGTTACTAGCGGAAGAGAGACCCAGTACTTC	CASSLVTSGRETQYF
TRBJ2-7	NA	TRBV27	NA	TGTGCCAGCAGTCCCATCGGGTACGAGCAGTACTTC	CASSPIGYEQYF
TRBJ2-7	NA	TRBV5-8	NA	TGTGCCAGCAGGGTCGGGTACGAGCAGTACTTC	CASRVGYEQYF
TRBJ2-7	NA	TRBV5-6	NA	TGTGCCAGCAGCCTGGGACTTTACGAGCAGTACTTC	CASSLGLYEQYF
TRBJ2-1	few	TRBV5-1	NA	TGCGCCAGCTCAGCGAACTCCTACAATGAGCAGTTCTTC	CASSANSYNEQFF
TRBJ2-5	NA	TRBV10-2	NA	TGCGCCAGCACCATAGAGCGTGCCCAAGAGACCCAGTACTTC	CASTIERAQETQYF
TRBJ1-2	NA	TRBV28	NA	TGTGCCAGCTTAGACGGGTTCCTTCGTAGTGGCTACACCTTC	CASLDGFLRSGYTF
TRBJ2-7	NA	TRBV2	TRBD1	TGTGCCAGCAGGTTGGGGGACAGGGCCTACGAGCAGTACTTC	CASRLGDRAYEQYF
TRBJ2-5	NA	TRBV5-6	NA	TGTGCCAGCAGCTGGGACCCAGGGGAGCAGTACTTC	CASSWDPGEQYF
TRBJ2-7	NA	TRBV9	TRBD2	TGTGCCAGCAGCCCTATTGGGACTAGCGGGAGGTTCGAGCAGTACTTC	CASSPIGTSGRFEQYF
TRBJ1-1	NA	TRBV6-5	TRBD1	TGTGCCAGCACCCGGGACAGCTGGAACACTGAAGCTTTCTTT	CASTRDSWNTEAFF
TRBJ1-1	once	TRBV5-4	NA	TGTGCCAGCAGATTACAGGGTACCTGGGGCACTGAAGCTTTCTTT	CASRLQGTWGTEAFF
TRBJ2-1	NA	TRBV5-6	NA	TGTGCCAGCAGCTTTCAACCGGGACACCTCTACAATGAGCAGTTCTTC	CASSFQPGHLYNEQFF
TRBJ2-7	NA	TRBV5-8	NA	TGTGCCAGCAGCTTGGACGGACAACTTTACTACGAGCAGTACTTC	CASSLDGQLYYEQYF